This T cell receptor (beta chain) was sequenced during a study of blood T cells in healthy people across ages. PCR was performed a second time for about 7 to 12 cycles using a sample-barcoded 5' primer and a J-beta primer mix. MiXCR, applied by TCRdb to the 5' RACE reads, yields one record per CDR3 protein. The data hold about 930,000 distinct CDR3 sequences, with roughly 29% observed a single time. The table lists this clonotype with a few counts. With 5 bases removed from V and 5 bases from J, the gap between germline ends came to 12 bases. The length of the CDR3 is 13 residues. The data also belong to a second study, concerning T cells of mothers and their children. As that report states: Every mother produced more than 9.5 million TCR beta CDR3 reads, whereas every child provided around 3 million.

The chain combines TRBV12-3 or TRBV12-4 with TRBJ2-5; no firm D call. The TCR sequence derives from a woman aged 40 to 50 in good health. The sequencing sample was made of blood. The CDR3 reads CASSPKQEETQYF. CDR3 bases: TGTGCCAGCAGTCCTAAGCAGGAGGAGACCCAGTACTTC.